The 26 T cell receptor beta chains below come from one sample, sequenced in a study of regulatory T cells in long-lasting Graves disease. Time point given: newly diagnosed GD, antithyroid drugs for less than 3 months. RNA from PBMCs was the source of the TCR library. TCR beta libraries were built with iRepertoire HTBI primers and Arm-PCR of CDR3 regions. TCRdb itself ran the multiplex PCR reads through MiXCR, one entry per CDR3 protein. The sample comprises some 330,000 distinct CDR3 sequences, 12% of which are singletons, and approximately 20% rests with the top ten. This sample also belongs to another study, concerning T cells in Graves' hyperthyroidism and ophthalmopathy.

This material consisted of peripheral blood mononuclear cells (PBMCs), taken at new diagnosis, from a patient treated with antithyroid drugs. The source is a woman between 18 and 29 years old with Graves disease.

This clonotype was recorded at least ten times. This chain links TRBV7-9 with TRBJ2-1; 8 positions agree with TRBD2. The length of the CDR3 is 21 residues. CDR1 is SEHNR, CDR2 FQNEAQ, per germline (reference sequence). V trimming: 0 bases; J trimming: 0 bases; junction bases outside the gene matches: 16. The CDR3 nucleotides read TGTGCCAGCAGCTTAGCGCCTGGGCGGGGGGCCGACAGGAGCTCCTACAATGAGCAGTTCTTC. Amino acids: CASSLAPGRGADRSSYNEQFF. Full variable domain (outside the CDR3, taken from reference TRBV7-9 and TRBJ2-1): DTGVSQNPRHKITKRGQNVTFRCDPISEHNRLYWYRQTLGQGPEFLTYFQNEAQLEKSRLLSDRFSAERPKGSFSTLEIQRTEQGDSAMYLCASSLAPGRGADRSSYNEQFFGPGTRLTVL.

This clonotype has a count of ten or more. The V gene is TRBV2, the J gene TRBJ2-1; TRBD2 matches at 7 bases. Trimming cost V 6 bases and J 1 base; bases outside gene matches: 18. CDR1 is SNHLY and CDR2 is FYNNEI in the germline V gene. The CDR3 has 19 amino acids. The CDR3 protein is CASRLSGAGRQRSYNEQFF. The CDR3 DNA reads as TGTGCCAGCAGACTTTCTGGAGCGGGGCGACAACGATCCTACAATGAGCAGTTCTTC.

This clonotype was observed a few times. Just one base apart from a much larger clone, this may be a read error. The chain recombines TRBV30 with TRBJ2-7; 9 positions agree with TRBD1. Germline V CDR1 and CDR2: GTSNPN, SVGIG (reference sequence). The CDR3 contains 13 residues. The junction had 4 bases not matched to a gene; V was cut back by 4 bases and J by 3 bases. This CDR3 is CAWTGTGSYEQYF. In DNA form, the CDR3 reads TGTGCCTGGACTGGGACAGGGAGCTACGAGCAGTACTTC.

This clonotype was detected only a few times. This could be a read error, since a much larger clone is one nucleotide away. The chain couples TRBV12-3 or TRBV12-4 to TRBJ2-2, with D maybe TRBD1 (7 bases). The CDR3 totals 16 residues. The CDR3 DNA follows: TGTGCCAGCAGTTTTACGGGACCAGGGGGTTCCGGGGGGCTGTTTTTT. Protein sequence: CASSFTGPGGSGGLFF.

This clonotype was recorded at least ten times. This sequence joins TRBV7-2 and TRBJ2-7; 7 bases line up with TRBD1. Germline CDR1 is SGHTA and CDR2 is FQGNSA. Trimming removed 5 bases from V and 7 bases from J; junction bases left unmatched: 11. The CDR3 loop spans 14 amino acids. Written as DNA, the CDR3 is TGTGCCAGCAGCAGAGAACCCCTCAGGGGGGAGCAGTACTTC. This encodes CASSREPLRGEQYF.

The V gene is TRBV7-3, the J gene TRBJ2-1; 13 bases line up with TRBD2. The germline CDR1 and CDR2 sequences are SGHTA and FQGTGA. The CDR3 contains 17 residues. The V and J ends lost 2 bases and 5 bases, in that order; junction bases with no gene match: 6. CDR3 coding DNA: TGTGCCAGCAGCTTACCTAACGGACTAGCGGGAGACAATGAGCAGTTCTTC. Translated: CASSLPNGLAGDNEQFF.

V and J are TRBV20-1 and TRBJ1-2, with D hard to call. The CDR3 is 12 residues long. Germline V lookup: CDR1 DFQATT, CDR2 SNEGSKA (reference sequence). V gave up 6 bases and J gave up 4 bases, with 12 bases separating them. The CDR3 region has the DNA TGCAGTGCCCTGGAAGGTTCCTATGGCTACACCTTC. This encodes CSALEGSYGYTF.

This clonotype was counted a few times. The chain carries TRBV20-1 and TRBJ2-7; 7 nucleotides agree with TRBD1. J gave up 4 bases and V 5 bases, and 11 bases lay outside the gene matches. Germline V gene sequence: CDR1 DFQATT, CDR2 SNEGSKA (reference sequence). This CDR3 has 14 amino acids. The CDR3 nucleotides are TGCAGTGCTTGGGCGACAGGGCTACCATACGAGCAGTACTTC. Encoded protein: CSAWATGLPYEQYF.

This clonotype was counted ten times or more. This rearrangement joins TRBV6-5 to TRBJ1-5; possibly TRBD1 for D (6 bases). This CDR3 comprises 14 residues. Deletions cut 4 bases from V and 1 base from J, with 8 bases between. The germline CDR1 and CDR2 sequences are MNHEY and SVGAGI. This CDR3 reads CASSFQGSNQPQHF. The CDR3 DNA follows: TGTGCCAGCAGTTTCCAGGGGAGCAATCAGCCCCAGCATTTT.

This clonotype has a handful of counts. The CDR3 DNA reads TGCAGCGCGAGAGGAGCCGGGACAGACTATGGCTACACCTTC. Its protein is CSARGAGTDYGYTF. The chain recombines TRBV29-1 with TRBJ1-2; 7 nucleotides align to TRBD1. Germline V gene data show CDR1 as SQVTM and CDR2 as ANQGSEA. This CDR3 spans 14 amino acids. V lost 7 bases, J lost 3 bases, and 11 bases stayed unmatched.

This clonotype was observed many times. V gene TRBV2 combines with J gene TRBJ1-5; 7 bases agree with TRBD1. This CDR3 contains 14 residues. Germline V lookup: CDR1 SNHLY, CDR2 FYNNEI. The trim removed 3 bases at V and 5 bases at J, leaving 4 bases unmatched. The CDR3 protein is CASSDRQGDQPQHF. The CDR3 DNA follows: TGTGCCAGCAGTGATAGACAGGGAGATCAGCCCCAGCATTTT.

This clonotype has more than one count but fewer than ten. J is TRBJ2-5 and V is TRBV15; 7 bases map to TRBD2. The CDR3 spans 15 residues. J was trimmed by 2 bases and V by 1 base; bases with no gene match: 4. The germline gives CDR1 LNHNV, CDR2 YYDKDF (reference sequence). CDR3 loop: CATSRGLAGQETQYF. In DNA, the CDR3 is TGTGCCACCAGCAGAGGTTTAGCGGGTCAAGAGACCCAGTACTTC.

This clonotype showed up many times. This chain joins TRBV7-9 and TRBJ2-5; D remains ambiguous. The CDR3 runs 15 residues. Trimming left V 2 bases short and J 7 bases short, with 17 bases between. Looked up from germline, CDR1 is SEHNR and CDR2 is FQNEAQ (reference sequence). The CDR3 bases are TGTGCCAGCAGCTTAAGTCGGATGGGATACGGGACCCAGTACTTC. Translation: CASSLSRMGYGTQYF.

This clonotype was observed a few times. The CDR3 is CASSPPDRGGYTF. As DNA, the CDR3 is TGTGCCAGCAGCCCTCCGGACAGAGGAGGCTACACCTTC. The V call is TRBV13, the J call TRBJ1-2; possible D gene TRBD1, 6 bases. The germline V and J ends were trimmed by 5 bases and 8 bases, with 15 bases remaining between them. Germline values: CDR1 PRHDT, CDR2 FYEKMQ (reference sequence). This CDR3 is built from 13 residues.

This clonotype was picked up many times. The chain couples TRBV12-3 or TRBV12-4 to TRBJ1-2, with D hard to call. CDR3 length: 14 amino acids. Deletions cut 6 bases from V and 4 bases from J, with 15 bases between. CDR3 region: CASRPGRNRYGYTF. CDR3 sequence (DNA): TGTGCCAGCAGACCCGGACGGAACCGCTATGGCTACACCTTC.

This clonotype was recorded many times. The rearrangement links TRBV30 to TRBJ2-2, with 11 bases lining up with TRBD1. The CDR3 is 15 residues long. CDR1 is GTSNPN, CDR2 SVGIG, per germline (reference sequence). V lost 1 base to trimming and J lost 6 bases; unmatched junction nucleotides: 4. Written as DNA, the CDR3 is TGTGCCTGGAGTGCCCCGGGACAGGGGGCCGGGGAGCTGTTTTTT. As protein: CAWSAPGQGAGELFF.

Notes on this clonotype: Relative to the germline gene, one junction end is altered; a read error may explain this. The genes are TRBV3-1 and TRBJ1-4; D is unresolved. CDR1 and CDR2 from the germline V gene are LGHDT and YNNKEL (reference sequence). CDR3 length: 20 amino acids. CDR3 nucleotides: TGTGCCAGCAGCCCCGAGGGCCTGACACTGTCGGGGAATGCTAACGAAATACTGTTTTTT. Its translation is CASSPEGLTLSGNANEILFF.

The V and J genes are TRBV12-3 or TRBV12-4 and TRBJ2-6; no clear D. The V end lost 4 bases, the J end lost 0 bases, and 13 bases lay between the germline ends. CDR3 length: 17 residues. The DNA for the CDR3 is TGTGCCAGCAGTTCCTTGGACGGAATCTCTGGGGCCAACGTCCTGACTTTC. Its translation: CASSSLDGISGANVLTF.

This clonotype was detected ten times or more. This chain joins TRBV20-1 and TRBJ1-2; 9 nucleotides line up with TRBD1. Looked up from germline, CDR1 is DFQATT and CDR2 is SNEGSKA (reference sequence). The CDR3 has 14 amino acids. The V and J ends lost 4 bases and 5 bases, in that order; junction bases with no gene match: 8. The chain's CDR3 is CSATAGQGLYGYTF. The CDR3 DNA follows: TGCAGTGCTACTGCTGGACAGGGGTTGTATGGCTACACCTTC.

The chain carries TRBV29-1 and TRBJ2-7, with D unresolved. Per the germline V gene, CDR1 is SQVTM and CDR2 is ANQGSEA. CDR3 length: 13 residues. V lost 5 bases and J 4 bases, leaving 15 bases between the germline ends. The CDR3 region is CSVSESPFYEQYV. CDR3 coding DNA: TGCAGCGTTTCGGAGTCCCCTTTTTACGAGCAGTACGTC.

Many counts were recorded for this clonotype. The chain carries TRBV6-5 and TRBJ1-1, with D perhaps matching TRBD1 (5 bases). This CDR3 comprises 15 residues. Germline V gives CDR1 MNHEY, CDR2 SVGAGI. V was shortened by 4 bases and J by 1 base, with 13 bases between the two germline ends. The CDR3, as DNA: TGTGCCAGCAGTTTAATCGGCGGGGGGAACACTGAAGCTTTCTTT. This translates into CASSLIGGGNTEAFF.

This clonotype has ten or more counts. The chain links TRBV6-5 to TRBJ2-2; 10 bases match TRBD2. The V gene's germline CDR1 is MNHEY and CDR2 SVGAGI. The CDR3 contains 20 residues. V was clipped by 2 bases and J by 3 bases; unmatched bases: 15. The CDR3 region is CASSYKIGLAGDMDTGELFF. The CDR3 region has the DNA TGTGCCAGCAGTTACAAAATTGGGCTAGCGGGAGATATGGACACCGGGGAGCTGTTTTTT.

The CDR3 protein is CASSLMQTQYF. The CDR3 DNA is TGTGCCAGCAGCTTGATGCAGACCCAGTACTTC. The chain is built from TRBV5-6 and TRBJ2-5; D uncertain. V dropped 1 base and J dropped 6 bases, with 4 bases sitting between them. Germline V lookup: CDR1 SGHDT, CDR2 YYEEEE. There are 11 residues in the CDR3. The variable domain in full, with the rest retrieved from reference TRBV5-6 and TRBJ2-5, is DAGVTQSPTHLIKTRGQQVTLRCSPKSGHDTVSWYQQALGQGPQFIFQYYEEEERQRGNFPDRFSGHQFPNYSSELNVNALLLGDSALYLCASSLMQTQYFGPGTRLLVL.

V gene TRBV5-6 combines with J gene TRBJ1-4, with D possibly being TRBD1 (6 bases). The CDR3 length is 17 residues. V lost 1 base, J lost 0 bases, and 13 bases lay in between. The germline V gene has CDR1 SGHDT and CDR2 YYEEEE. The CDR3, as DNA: TGTGCCAGCAGCTTGTCGCAGGGGAACCCAACTAATGAAAAACTGTTTTTT. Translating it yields CASSLSQGNPTNEKLFF.

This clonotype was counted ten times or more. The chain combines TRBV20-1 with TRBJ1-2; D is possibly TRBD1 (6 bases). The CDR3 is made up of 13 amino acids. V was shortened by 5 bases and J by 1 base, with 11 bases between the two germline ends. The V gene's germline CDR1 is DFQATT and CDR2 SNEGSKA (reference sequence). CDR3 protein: CSAGDTVNYGYTF. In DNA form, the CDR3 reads TGCAGTGCTGGGGACACCGTTAACTATGGCTACACCTTC.

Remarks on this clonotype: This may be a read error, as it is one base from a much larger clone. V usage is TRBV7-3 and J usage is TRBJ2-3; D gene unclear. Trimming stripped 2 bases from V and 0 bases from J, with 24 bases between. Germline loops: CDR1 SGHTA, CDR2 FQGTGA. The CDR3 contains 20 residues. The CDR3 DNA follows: TGTGCCAGCAGCTTAGATTTGGTTCGTCGGACCAACTATAGCACAGATACGCAGTATTTT. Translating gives CASSLDLVRRTNYSTDTQYF.